This T cell receptor (beta chain) was captured in a study of T cell responses to AZD1222 COVID-19 vaccine. V lost 3 bases and J lost 4; bases outside the gene matches: 8. The length of the CDR3 is 16 residues. Germline loops: CDR1 KGHSH, CDR2 LQKENI. Assay used: immunoSEQ multiplex PCR; TCRdb lists only in-frame clones, some missing. This sample has 90,000 to 130,000 clones, with about 90% found just once. The sample here was peripheral blood, taken 28 days after the second AZD1222 dose. This TCR was sampled from an adult who received the AZD1222 COVID-19 vaccine. The V call is TRBV18, the J call TRBJ1-1; TRBD1 agrees at 10 bases. In DNA, the CDR3 is TGTGCCAGCTCACCCCGGACAGGGGGGTCAGGCACTGAAGCTTTCTTT. Amino acids: CASSPRTGGSGTEAFF.